This T cell receptor (beta chain) appears in the sequencing data of a study of blood T cells in healthy people across ages. About the research overall: About one barcoded beta molecule per two T cells was the capture yield of template switching. Study conclusions and caveats: The long-lived group displayed more naive CD4+ cells, plus higher diversity, than the aged donors did.

A second PCR, run for roughly 7 to 11 cycles, used a sample-barcoded 5' primer plus a J-beta primer mix. Every cDNA molecule bore a tag from a template-switch adaptor containing 12 random nucleotides. From the 5' RACE reads, TCRdb called clonotypes with MiXCR, one entry per CDR3 protein. The sample lists 1.6 million or so distinct CDR3 sequences, approximately 32% occurring once. There are many counts of this clonotype. What it binds is not known. CDR1 and CDR2 from the germline V gene are MDHEN and SYDVKM. This CDR3 has 13 residues. V shed 5 bases and J shed 10 bases, with 17 bases lying between them.

The specimen was blood. V is TRBV28 and J is TRBJ1-2; D not certain. The TCR was taken from a young woman in good health. The CDR3 nucleotides read TGTGCCAGCAGTATCACGACGGGTTCTGACTACACCTTC. It yields the protein CASSITTGSDYTF.